Below are 8 T cell receptor beta chains sequenced from a single sample in a study of T-cell memory formation after mild COVID-19. MiXCR, run by TCRdb on the 5' RACE reads, gives a single entry per CDR3 protein. Seen here are about 360,000 distinct CDR3 sequences, 14% observed once, and the top ten hold around a fifth. Sequencing was carried out using PBMCs or a T cell subset sorted from them (not recorded which). These receptors were obtained from a man between 18 and 35 years old who had mild COVID-19 (a few samples of this study predate the infection). Cell type and time point are not known.

This clonotype was detected a few times. The DNA is left out, because the CDR3 cannot be placed on it with certainty; the CDR3 is given as TCRdb lists it. V and J are TRBV6-5 and TRBJ2-3. The germline CDR1 and CDR2 sequences are MNHEY and SVGAGI. The CDR3 is 14 amino acids in total, end residues counted. The CDR3 is CASSSSGYTDTQYF.

This clonotype was observed a few times. The chain couples TRBV5-1 to TRBJ2-1; D not certain. Germline values: CDR1 SGHRS, CDR2 YFSETQ. There are 13 residues in the CDR3. V gave up 6 bases and J gave up 6 bases, with 13 bases separating them. The CDR3 here is CASIEPASNEQFF. CDR3 nucleotide sequence: TGCGCCAGCATAGAGCCAGCGAGCAATGAGCAGTTCTTC.

J is TRBJ2-3 and V is TRBV10-3, with D possibly being TRBD2 (6 bases). V was shortened by 10 bases and J by 3 bases, with 11 bases between the two germline ends. Germline V CDR1 and CDR2: ENHRY, SYGVKD. This CDR3 has 12 amino acids. The CDR3 bases are TGTGCCACTTGGGGGGAGACAGATACGCAGTATTTT. Encoded protein: CATWGETDTQYF.

At least ten counts were recorded for this clonotype. The V call is TRBV4-3, the J call TRBJ2-3; D may correspond to TRBD1 or TRBD2 (6 bases each). Deletions cut 1 base from V and 4 bases from J, with 12 bases between. CDR3 length: 15 amino acids. Germline lookup yields CDR1 LGHNA and CDR2 YSLEER. CDR3 sequence reads: CASSQVGGPADTQYF. The CDR3 region has the DNA TGCGCCAGCAGCCAAGTGGGGGGCCCTGCAGATACGCAGTATTTT.

V gene TRBV14 combines with J gene TRBJ2-1; D is perhaps TRBD1 or TRBD2 (5 bases each). The CDR3 covers 16 residues. CDR1 is SGHDN and CDR2 is FVKESK in the germline V gene. Trimming removed 1 base at V and 2 bases at J, with 12 bases between. DNA of the CDR3: TGTGCCAGCAGCCAAGTAGGGCAGGGAGCCTACAATGAGCAGTTCTTC. Its translation is CASSQVGQGAYNEQFF.

This clonotype showed up many times. The V gene is TRBV29-1, the J gene TRBJ2-5; possibly TRBD1 for D (6 bases). Trimming pared 5 bases from V and 5 bases from J, leaving 12 bases between. Looked up from germline, CDR1 is SQVTM and CDR2 is ANQGSEA. This CDR3 is built from 12 residues. The CDR3 nucleotides read TGCAGCGTTACACAGGGTCGGGAGACCCAGTACTTC. The encoded protein is CSVTQGRETQYF.

This clonotype was observed many times. This chain links TRBV7-2 with TRBJ1-4; a weak D match, TRBD1 (6 bases). CDR3 length: 15 residues. The germline V and J ends were trimmed by 8 bases and 3 bases, with 16 bases remaining between them. Germline lookup yields CDR1 SGHTA and CDR2 FQGNSA. The CDR3 spells CASSRGGLPNEKLFF. CDR3 nucleotides: TGTGCCAGCTCTAGAGGGGGGCTACCTAATGAAAAACTGTTTTTT.

This clonotype was detected a few times. The rearrangement joins TRBV12-3 or TRBV12-4 to TRBJ2-6; perhaps TRBD1 as D (8 bases). Trimming took off 7 bases at V and 0 bases at J, with 16 bases between the two ends. The CDR3 totals 17 residues. The CDR3 loop reads CASTRAGQASGANVLTF. The CDR3 nucleotides read TGTGCCAGCACCCGAGCGGGACAGGCCTCTGGGGCCAACGTCCTGACTTTC.